This T cell receptor beta chain derives from a study of cytomegalovirus exposure and HLA in healthy donors (dated by TCRdb to the late 2010s). General notes on the study: An earlier analysis of several hundred of the donors reported 276 Gb of sequence data and 117 million unique TCR beta sequences obtained from approximately 180 million T cells. The number of donors typed differed by locus, with 629-630 for A, B, C, DRB1 and DQB1, roughly 520 for DQA1, 600 to 610 for DPA1, and some 440 for DPB1. Among the roughly 400 genotyped donors, around 81% belonged to the genetic ancestry cluster associated with self-reported Caucasian donors. Every discovery cohort repertoire had been produced on one sequencing platform. To decide whether each TCR beta V gene segment behaved as functional or pseudogenic, an earlier analysis of 587 of the donors relied on high-throughput TCR beta sequencing. A later genetic analysis used genome-wide SNP genotypes for about 65% of the roughly 670 donors, treating that subset as a discovery cohort. To predict cytomegalovirus infection status, the study combined high-throughput TCR immunosequencing, statistical association of individual TCRs with disease status, and machine learning. An early release covering 500 to 750 HLA-typed donors comprised approximately 300 gigabases of sequencing data and around 80 million unique TCR sequences. Using immunosequencing, the study profiled T cell repertoires from 640 or so subjects and related those repertoires to cytomegalovirus serostatus. The later analysis used no new phenotypic data to find candidate immune exposures, relying instead on TCR beta sequences and their occurrence across donors. Because of strong linkage in the cohort, roughly five DR-DQ haplotypes were treated as single units for association and clustering. Class I and class II HLA loci were covered by the typing at four-digit resolution. The study aimed to test whether signatures of past pathogen exposure could be identified by cataloging public T cell receptors. In addition to the first cohort of 650 to 750 subjects, a separate validation cohort of about 120 different subjects was used. Among around 400 genotyped donors of the cohort, an average of about 240,000 unique TCR beta nucleotide sequences were sequenced per donor, around 20% of them non-productive. To study patterns of TCR occurrence, a later analysis re-analyzed previously published TCR beta repertoires from around 660 donors and added high-resolution HLA genotyping. Alongside the repertoire data, information on donor age, sex, ethnicity and CMV serostatus was compiled. Findings and caveats that apply to the study as a whole: The study listed 150 to 200 TCR beta chains as associated with cytomegalovirus. In an earlier analysis of about 540 of the donors, most TCR beta V segments were observed in productive rearrangements about 87% or about 30% of the time, broadly matching IMGT annotations. CMV serostatus was the only immune exposure information available for the cohort. In a later analysis, HLA-associated TCR beta chains showed more clonal expansion and lower generation probabilities than non-associated chains that were equally common. A later genetic analysis associated a missense DCLRE1C variant with V-gene and J-gene trimming of TCR beta chains, and an independent cohort replicated the association. Because HLA typing was unavailable for some donors at each locus, only the typed subset was used in association tests. According to a later analysis, parvovirus B19, influenza, CMV and Epstein-Barr virus appeared linked to several top co-occurrence clusters. The authors suggested that the approach could potentially be generalized to other disease states and immunological phenotypes. This cohort had only TCR beta chains sequenced, and the lack of alpha or paired-chain data limited which features could be detected. A later analysis found that most CMV-associated TCR beta chains appeared HLA-restricted, with HLA associations seemingly driven largely by CMV exposure. In a later analysis, the rate of TCR association differed among HLA loci, with DRB1 alleles having the most associated TCRs and HLA-C alleles having the fewest. In vitro tests confirmed that a few of the cytomegalovirus-associated TCR beta chains recognize cytomegalovirus antigens. Presence/absence analyses assumed roughly uniform sequencing depth across donors, an assumption that may not hold. The classifier was reported to diagnose cytomegalovirus status with high specificity and sensitivity in both the original cohort and the validation cohort. Some IMGT-functional V segments, including TRBV6-2 and TRBV6-3, could not be told apart with the 87-base-pair reads, so those segments were excluded. Because counts were too low, around 18 rarely observed V segments, including chromosome 9 orphons, were left out of the earlier analysis of 587 of the donors. Linkage disequilibrium might explain the correlated functional status among segregating V segments, but an unknown experimental factor could not be excluded. Assigning TCR associations to individual alleles was difficult when HLA alleles, especially DR and DQ, strongly co-occurred. A later genetic analysis reported fewer N-insertions in productive TCRs among donors in an Asian-associated ancestry cluster than the roughly 700-donor mean. A further reported finding was that TCR beta sequences accurately predicted the HLA-A and HLA-B alleles for most subjects in the first cohort. A group of highly shared sequence variants was considered likely to be a technical artifact of the sequencing pipeline. While some public TCRs were present in many individuals, most TCR sequences turned up only very rarely across donors. At a false discovery rate of 0.05, a later analysis linked 15,000 to 20,000 TCR beta sequences to specific HLA alleles.

In total, approximately 700 healthy bone marrow donors made up the cohort. At the time of sampling, every cohort member was nominally healthy, though immune exposures that went unrecorded were likely present. The donor tested CMV seropositive, placing the donor among the roughly 300 seropositive members of the cohort. A peripheral blood sample was provided by each donor, and peripheral blood mononuclear cells were used for TCR beta sequencing. The Qiagen DNeasy Blood Extraction Kit was used to extract genomic DNA from the blood cell samples. V and J are trimmed by 6 bases and 3 bases, and the gene matches miss 7 bases of the junction. From the cysteine up to the phenylalanine, the CDR3 has a length of 15 residues. CDR3 DNA only is kept here, 45 bases in frame from base 1. CDR1 and CDR2 are read off the germline V gene (reference sequence) as LNHDA and SQIVND. The library was made by the immunoSEQ multiplex PCR assay. The multiplex PCR relied on a mix of 60 forward primers for TCR Vbeta segments and 13 reverse primers for TCR Jbeta segments. A multiplex PCR assay on genomic DNA amplified the CDR3 region of rearranged TCR beta genes. The Illumina HiSeq System was used to sequence the amplified TCR beta libraries as 87-base-pair reads. The paper's processing steps were these. Across the roughly 670 repertoires, a later analysis counted tens of millions of unique TCR beta chains, 9.5 million to 13 million of which were shared by at least two donors. A nearest-neighbor algorithm error-corrected the raw reads and collapsed the reads into unique sequences, merging closely related sequences to remove PCR and sequencing errors. Alignment of CDR3 sequences to IMGT reference sequences was used to assign V, D and J gene segments. For a sequence to be retained, a match of at least six nucleotides to both a V gene segment and a J gene segment was required. A rearrangement counted as productive if the CDR3 had no stop codons and remained in frame with V and J, and every other rearrangement counted as non-productive. CDR3 was defined according to IMGT convention as the region running from the second conserved V-encoded cysteine to the conserved J-encoded phenylalanine. The earlier analysis of some 600 of the donors excluded sequences that lacked an unambiguous match to a single V gene segment. In an earlier analysis of approximately 550 of the donors, V segments were called functional above 56.7% productive rearrangements and were called segregating when the between-donor standard deviation exceeded 5%. A statistical classification framework was built to diagnose cytomegalovirus status from the catalog of TCR beta chain sequences. In a later analysis, V and J genes were assigned by comparing TCR nucleotide sequences against IMGT/GENE-DB human TR gene sequences. In a later analysis, CDR3 sequences and most-parsimonious VDJ recombination scenarios were assigned using the TCRdist pipeline. In a later analysis, each TCR beta chain was defined by its CDR3 amino acid sequence together with its V-gene family, and reads without a unique V-gene family were excluded. To address suspected cross-contamination and a sequencing artifact, a later analysis removed approximately 590 highly shared, low-generation-probability nucleotide sequences. In a later analysis, a clonal expansion index was calculated for each public chain from normalized within-repertoire ranks of inferred template counts. In a later analysis, generation probabilities were computed using a VDJ recombination model fitted to out-of-frame rearrangements, and the results were checked against IGoR. A later analysis scored TCR-TCR, TCR-HLA and TCR-CMV co-occurrence with hypergeometric tests, applying a repertoire-size bias correction to TCR pairs. In a later analysis, false discovery rates were estimated by permuting HLA or CMV assignments 20 times. In a later analysis, co-occurring TCRs were grouped using DBSCAN, with TCRdist sequence similarity added in when clustering inside HLA-allele-positive subsets. Co-occurrence clustering excluded repertoires with fewer than 30,000 or more than 120,000 public chains, plus five with anomalous nucleotide sharing. TCRdb provides this immuneACCESS table in a form limited to in-frame rearrangements. Some clones are lacking; in checked studies, under half of them reflect an unresolved V gene, and why the rest are absent is not known. That table is the source of V, J and clone size, and D and trimming were worked out from the DNA. For this sample the table gives 150,000 or so clones, of which approximately 85% were detected only once. The ten largest clones add up to approximately 8.5% of the sample.

A note on this clone: Its antigen remains unidentified. The sample holds no much larger clone one base away, and base qualities are not on file.

The sequence was obtained from a man aged 18-30 years in good health and CMV-seropositive. The V and J genes are TRBV19 and TRBJ2-3, and TRBD1 aligns with 9 junction nucleotides. Sequenced: PBMCs. The nucleotide sequence is TGTGCCAGTAGGGCGGGACAGGGTGGGACAGATACGCAGTATTTT. Translated, this is CASRAGQGGTDTQYF. The CDR3 plus the reference TRBV19 and TRBJ2-3 genes for the other parts give the full variable domain: DGGITQSPKYLFRKEGQNVTLSCEQNLNHDAMYWYRQDPGQGLRLIYYSQIVNDFQKGDIAEGYSVSREKKESFPLTVTSAQKNPTAFYLCASRAGQGGTDTQYFGPGTRLTVL.